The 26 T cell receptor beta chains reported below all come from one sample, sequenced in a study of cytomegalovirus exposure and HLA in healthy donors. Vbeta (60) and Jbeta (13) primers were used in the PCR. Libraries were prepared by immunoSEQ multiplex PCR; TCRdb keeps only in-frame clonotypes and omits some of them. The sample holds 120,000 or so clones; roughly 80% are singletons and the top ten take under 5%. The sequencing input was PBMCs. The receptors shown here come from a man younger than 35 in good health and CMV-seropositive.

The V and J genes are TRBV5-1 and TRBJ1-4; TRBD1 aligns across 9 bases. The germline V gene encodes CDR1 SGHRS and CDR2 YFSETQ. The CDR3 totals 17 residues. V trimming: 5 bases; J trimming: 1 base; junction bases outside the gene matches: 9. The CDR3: CASSLNRGHRTNEKLFF. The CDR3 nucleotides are TGCGCCAGCAGTTTAAACAGGGGGCACCGAACTAATGAAAAACTGTTTTTT.

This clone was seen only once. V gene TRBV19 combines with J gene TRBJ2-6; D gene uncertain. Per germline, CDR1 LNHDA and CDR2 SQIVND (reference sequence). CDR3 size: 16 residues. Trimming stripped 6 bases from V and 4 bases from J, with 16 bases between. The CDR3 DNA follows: TGTGCCAGTAGGACCGGGTCCCCATCCGGGGCCAACGTCCTGACTTTC. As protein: CASRTGSPSGANVLTF.

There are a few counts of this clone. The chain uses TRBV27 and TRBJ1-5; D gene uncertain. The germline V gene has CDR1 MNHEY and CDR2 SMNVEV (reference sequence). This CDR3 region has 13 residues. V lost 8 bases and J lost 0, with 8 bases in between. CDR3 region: CASAVASNQPQHF. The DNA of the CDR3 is TGTGCCAGCGCGGTAGCTAGCAATCAGCCCCAGCATTTT.

The CDR3 DNA follows: TGTGCCTGGAGTGAGAAGTTTAGGACAGAAGCTTTCTTT. Its translation: CAWSEKFRTEAFF. The chain is built from TRBV30 and TRBJ1-1; weak D call: TRBD1 (5 bases). CDR1 and CDR2 from the germline V gene are GTSNPN and SVGIG (reference sequence). The CDR3 consists of 13 residues. Trimming took 1 base from V and 8 from J, leaving 14 bases between them.

Written as DNA, the CDR3 is TGTGCCTGGAGTGTACTAGTTAACATCCTCCACTTT. It encodes CAWSVLVNILHF. V is TRBV30 and J is TRBJ1-6; D unclear. Per the germline V gene, CDR1 is GTSNPN and CDR2 is SVGIG (reference sequence). V was clipped by 0 bases and J by 15 bases, with 12 bases between them. This CDR3 comprises 12 residues. Full variable domain (missing parts from reference TRBV30 and TRBJ1-6): SQTIHQWPATLVQPVGSPLSLECTVEGTSNPNLYWYRQAAGRGLQLLFYSVGIGQISSEVPQNLSASRPQDRQFILSSKKLLLSDSGFYLCAWSVLVNILHFGNGTRLTVT.

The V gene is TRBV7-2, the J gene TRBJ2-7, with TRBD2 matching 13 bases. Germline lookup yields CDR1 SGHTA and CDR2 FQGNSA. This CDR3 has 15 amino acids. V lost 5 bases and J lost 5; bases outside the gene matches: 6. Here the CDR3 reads CASSVGLAGVNEQYF. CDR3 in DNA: TGTGCCAGCAGCGTAGGACTAGCGGGGGTGAACGAGCAGTACTTC.

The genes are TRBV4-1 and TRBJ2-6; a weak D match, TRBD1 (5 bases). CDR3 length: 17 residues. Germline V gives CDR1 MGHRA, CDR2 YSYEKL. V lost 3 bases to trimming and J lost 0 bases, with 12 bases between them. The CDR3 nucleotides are TGCGCCAGCAGCCACGATACAGGAAGCTCTGGGGCCAACGTCCTGACTTTC. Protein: CASSHDTGSSGANVLTF.

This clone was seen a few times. CDR3 in amino acids: CAWSPGEGYGYTF. CDR3 nucleotides: TGTGCCTGGAGCCCAGGGGAGGGCTATGGCTACACCTTC. J is TRBJ1-2 and V is TRBV30, with a weak D call TRBD1 (6 bases). The CDR3 contains 13 residues. Germline values: CDR1 GTSNPN, CDR2 SVGIG (reference sequence). V was clipped by 3 bases and J by 4 bases, with 12 bases between them.

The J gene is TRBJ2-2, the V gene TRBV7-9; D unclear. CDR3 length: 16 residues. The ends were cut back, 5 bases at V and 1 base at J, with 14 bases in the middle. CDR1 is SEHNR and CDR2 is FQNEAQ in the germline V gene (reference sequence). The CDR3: CASSLVVLQNTGELFF. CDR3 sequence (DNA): TGTGCCAGCAGCCTCGTGGTACTACAGAACACCGGGGAGCTGTTTTTT.

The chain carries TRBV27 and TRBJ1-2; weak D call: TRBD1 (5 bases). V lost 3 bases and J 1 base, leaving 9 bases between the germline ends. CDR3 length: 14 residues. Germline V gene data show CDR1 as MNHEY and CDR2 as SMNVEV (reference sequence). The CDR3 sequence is CASSFGGINYGYTF. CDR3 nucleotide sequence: TGTGCCAGCAGTTTCGGGGGGATTAACTATGGCTACACCTTC.

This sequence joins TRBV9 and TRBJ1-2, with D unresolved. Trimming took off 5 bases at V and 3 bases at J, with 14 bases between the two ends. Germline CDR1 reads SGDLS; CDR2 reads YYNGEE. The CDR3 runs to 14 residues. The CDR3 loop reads CASRVGVGDYGYTF. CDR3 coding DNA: TGTGCCAGCAGAGTCGGGGTGGGAGACTATGGCTACACCTTC. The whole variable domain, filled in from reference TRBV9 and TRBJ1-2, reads DSGVTQTPKHLITATGQRVTLRCSPRSGDLSVYWYQQSLDQGLQFLIQYYNGEERAKGNILERFSAQQFPDLHSELNLSSLELGDSALYFCASRVGVGDYGYTFGSGTRLTVV.

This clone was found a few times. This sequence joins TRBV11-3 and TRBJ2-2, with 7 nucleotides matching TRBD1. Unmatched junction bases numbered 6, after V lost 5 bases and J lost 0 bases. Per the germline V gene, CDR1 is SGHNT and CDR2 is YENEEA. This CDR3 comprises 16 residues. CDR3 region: CASSRTGFTNTGELFF. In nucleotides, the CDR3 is TGTGCCAGCAGCCGGACAGGATTTACGAACACCGGGGAGCTGTTTTTT.

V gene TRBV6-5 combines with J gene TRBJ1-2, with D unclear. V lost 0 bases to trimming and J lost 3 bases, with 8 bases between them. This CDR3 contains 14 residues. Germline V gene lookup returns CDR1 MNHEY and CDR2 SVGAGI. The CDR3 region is CASSYSSRYYGYTF. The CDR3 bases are TGTGCCAGCAGTTACTCGTCGAGGTACTATGGCTACACCTTC.

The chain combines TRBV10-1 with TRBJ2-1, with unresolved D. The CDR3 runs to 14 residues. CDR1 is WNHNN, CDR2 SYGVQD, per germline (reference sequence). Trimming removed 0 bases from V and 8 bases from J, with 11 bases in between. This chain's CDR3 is CASSESGWADEQFF. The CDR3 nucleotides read TGCGCCAGCAGTGAGTCGGGCTGGGCCGATGAGCAGTTCTTC.

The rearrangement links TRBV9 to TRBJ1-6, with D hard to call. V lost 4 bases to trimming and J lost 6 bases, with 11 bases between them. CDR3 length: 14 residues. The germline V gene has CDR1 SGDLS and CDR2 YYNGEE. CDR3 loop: CASSPEAGNSPLHF. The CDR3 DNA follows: TGTGCCAGCAGCCCTGAGGCGGGTAATTCACCCCTCCACTTT.

The CDR3 loop is CASRKSYNEQFF. CDR3 DNA: TGTGCCAGTAGAAAGTCCTACAATGAGCAGTTCTTC. The chain has TRBV6-5 and TRBJ2-1; D not resolved. The V end was cut by 9 bases, the J end by 1 base, with 7 bases between. Germline V gene lookup returns CDR1 MNHEY and CDR2 SVGAGI. The CDR3 length is 12 residues.

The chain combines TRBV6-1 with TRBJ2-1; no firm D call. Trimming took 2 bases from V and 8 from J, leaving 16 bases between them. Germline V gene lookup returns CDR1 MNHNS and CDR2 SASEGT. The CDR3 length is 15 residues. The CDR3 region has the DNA TGTGCCAGCAGTGAACGAATAGTCGTGGGCGATGAGCAGTTCTTC. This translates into CASSERIVVGDEQFF.

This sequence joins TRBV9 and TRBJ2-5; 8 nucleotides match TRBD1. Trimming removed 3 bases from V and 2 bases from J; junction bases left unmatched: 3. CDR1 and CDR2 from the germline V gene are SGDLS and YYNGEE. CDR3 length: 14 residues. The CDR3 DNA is TGTGCCAGCAGCGCGAGGACAGGGCAAGAGACCCAGTACTTC. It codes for CASSARTGQETQYF. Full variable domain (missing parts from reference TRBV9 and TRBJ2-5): DSGVTQTPKHLITATGQRVTLRCSPRSGDLSVYWYQQSLDQGLQFLIQYYNGEERAKGNILERFSAQQFPDLHSELNLSSLELGDSALYFCASSARTGQETQYFGPGTRLLVL.

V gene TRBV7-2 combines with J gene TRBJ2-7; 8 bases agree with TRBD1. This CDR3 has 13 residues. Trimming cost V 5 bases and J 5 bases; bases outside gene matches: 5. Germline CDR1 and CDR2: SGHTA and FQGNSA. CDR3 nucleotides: TGTGCCAGCAGCCTACAGGGGGACAACGAGCAGTACTTC. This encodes CASSLQGDNEQYF.

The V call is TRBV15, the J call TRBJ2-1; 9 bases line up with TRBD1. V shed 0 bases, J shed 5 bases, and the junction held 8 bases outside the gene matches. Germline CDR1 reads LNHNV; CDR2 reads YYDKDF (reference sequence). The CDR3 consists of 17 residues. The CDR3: CATSRDSLQGAHNEQFF. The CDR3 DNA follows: TGTGCCACCAGCAGAGATTCTTTACAGGGGGCCCACAATGAGCAGTTCTTC. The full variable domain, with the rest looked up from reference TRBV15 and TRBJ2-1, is DAMVIQNPRYQVTQFGKPVTLSCSQTLNHNVMYWYQQKSSQAPKLLFHYYDKDFNNEADTPDNFQSRRPNTSFCFLDIRSPGLGDTAMYLCATSRDSLQGAHNEQFFGPGTRLTVL.

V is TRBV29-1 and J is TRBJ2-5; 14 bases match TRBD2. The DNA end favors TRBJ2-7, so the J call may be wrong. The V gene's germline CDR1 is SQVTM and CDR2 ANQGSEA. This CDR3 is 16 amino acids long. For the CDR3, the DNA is TGCAGCGTTGAAGATCCGACTAGCGGGGGGGCGTCCGAGCAGTACTTC. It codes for CSVEDPTSGGASEQYF.

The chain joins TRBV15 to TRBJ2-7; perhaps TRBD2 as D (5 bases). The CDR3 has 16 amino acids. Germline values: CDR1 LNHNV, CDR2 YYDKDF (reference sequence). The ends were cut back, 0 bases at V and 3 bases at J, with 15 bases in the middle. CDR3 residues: CATSRDRSGTYYEQYF. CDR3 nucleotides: TGTGCCACCAGCAGAGATAGGTCGGGAACCTACTACGAGCAGTACTTC.

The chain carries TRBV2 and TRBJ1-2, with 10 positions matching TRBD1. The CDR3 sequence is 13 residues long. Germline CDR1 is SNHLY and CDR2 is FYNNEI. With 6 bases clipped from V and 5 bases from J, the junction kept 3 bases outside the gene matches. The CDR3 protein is CASRGTGVYGYTF. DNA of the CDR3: TGTGCCAGCAGGGGGACAGGGGTTTATGGCTACACCTTC.

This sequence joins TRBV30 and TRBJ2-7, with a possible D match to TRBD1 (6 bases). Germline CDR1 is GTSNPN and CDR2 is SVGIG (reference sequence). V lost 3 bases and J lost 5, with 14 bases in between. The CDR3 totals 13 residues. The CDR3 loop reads CAWSAQGLDEQYF. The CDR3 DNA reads TGTGCCTGGAGCGCACAGGGTCTGGACGAGCAGTACTTC.

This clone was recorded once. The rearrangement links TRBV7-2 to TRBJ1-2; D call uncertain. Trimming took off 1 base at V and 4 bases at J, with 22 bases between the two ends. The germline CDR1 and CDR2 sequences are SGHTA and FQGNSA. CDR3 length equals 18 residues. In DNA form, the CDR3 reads TGTGCCAGCAGCTTAGGTTTGGCCAGTCGGGGTTTAAGCTATGGCTACACCTTC. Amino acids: CASSLGLASRGLSYGYTF.

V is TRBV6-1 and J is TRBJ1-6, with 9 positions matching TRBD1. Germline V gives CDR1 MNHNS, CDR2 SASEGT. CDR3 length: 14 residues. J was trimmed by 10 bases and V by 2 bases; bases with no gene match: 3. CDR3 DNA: TGTGCCAGCAGTGAAACAGGGGGCTACTCACCCCTCCACTTT. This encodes CASSETGGYSPLHF.